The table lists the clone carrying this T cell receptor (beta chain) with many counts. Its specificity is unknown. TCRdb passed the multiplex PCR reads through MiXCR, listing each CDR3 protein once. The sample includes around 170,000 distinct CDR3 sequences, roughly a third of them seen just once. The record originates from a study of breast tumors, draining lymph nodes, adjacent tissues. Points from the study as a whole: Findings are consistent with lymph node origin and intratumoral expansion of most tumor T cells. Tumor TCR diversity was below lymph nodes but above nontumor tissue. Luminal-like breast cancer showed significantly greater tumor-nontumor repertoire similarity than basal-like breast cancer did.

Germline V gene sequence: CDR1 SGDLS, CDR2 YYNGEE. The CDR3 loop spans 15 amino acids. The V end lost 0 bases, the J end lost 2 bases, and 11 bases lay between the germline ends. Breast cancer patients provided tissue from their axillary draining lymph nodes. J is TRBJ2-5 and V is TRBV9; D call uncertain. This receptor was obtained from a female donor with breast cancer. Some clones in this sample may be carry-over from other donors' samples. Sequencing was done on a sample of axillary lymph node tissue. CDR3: CASSVGAVGQETQYF. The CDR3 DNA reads TGTGCCAGCAGCGTAGGGGCGGTGGGACAAGAGACCCAGTACTTC. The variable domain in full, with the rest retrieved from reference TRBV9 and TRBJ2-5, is DSGVTQTPKHLITATGQRVTLRCSPRSGDLSVYWYQQSLDQGLQFLIQYYNGEERAKGNILERFSAQQFPDLHSELNLSSLELGDSALYFCASSVGAVGQETQYFGPGTRLLVL.